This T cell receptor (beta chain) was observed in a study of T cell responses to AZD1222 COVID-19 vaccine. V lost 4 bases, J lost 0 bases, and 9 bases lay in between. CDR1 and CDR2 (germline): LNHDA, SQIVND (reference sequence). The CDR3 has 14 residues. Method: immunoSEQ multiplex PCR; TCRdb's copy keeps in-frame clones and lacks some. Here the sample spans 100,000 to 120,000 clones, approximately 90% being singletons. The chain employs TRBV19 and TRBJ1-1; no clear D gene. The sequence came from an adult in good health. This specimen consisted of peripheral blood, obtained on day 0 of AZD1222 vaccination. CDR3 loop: CASSSSWMNTEAFF. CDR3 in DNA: TGTGCCAGTAGTAGCAGTTGGATGAACACTGAAGCTTTCTTT.